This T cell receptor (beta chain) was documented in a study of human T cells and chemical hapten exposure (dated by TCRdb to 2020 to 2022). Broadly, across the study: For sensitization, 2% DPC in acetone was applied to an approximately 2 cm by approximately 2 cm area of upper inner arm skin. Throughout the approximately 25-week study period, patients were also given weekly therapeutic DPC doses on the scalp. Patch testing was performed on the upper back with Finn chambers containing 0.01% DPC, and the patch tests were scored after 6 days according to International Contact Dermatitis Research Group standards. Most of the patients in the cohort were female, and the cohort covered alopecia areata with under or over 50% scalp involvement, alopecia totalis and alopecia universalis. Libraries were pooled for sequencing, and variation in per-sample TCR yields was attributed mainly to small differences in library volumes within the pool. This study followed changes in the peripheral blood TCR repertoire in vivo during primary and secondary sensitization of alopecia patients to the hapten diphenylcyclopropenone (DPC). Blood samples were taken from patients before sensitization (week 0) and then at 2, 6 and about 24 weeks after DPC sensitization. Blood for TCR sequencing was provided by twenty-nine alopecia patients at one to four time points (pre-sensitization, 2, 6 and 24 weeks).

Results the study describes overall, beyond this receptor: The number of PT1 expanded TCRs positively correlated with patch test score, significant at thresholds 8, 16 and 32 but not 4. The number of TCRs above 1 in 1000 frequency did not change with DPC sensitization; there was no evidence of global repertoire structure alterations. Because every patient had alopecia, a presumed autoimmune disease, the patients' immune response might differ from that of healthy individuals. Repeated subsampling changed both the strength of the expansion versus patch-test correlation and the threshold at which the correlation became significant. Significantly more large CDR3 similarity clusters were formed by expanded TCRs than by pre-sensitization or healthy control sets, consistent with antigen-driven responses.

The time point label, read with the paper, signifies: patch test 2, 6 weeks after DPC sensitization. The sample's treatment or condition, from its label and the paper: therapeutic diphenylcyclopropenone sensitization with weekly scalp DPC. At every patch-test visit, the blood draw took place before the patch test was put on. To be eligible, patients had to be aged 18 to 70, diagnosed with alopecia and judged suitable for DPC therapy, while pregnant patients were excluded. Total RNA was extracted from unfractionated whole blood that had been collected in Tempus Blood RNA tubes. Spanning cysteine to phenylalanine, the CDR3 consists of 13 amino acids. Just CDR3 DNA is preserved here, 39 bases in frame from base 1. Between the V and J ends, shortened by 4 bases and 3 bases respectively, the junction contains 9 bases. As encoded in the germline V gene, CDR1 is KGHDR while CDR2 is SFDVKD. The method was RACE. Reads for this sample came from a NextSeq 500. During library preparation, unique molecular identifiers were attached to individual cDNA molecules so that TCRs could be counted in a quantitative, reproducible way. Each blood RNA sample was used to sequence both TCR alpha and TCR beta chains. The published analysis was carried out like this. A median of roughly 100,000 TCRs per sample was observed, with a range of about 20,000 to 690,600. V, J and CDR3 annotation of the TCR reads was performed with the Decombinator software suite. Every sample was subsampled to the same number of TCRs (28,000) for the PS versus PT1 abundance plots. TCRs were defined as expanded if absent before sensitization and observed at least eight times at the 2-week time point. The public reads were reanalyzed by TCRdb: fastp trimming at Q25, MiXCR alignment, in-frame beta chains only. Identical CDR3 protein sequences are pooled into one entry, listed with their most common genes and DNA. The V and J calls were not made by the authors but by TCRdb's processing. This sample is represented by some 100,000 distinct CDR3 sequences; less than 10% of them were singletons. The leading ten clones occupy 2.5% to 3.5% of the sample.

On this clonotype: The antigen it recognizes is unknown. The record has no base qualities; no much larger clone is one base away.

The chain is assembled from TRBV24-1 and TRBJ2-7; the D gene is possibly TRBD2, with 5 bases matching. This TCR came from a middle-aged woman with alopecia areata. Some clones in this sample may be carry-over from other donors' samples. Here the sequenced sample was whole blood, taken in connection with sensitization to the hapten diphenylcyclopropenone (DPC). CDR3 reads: CATSDGVNYEQYF. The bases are TGTGCCACCAGTGACGGGGTAAACTACGAGCAGTACTTC.